Shown below are 10 T cell receptor beta chains from a single sample sequenced in a study of T cell responses to AZD1222 COVID-19 vaccine. The protocol was immunoSEQ multiplex PCR, while the TCRdb copy is restricted to in-frame clones and leaves out a portion. In the table there are roughly 100,000 clones, 90% of which are singletons. The material sequenced was peripheral blood, taken on day 0 of AZD1222 vaccination. These receptors all come from an adult in good health.

Only one count was recorded for this clone. V is TRBV7-2 and J is TRBJ2-2; D unclear. Trimming left V 3 bases short and J 6 bases short, with 14 bases between. CDR1 and CDR2 (germline): SGHTA, FQGNSA. The CDR3 is 15 residues long. The CDR3 spells CASSLRSVMAGELFF. CDR3 DNA sequence: TGTGCCAGCAGCTTGCGGTCAGTTATGGCCGGGGAGCTGTTTTTT.

The chain combines TRBV20-1 with TRBJ1-1; D not resolved. Germline assignment: CDR1 DFQATT and CDR2 SNEGSKA (reference sequence). This CDR3 comprises 11 residues. Trimming stripped 5 bases from V and 1 base from J, with 5 bases between. CDR3: CSARQNTEAFF. In DNA, the CDR3 is TGCAGTGCTCGACAGAACACTGAAGCTTTCTTT.

The gene calls are TRBV11-3 and TRBJ1-1, with a tentative D call TRBD1 (6 bases). Germline loops: CDR1 SGHNT, CDR2 YENEEA. The CDR3 has 14 amino acids. Trimming pared 6 bases from V and 5 bases from J, leaving 16 bases between. The CDR3 DNA reads as TGTGCCAGCAGTCCAACAGGGAGGGGGACTGAAGCTTTCTTT. It yields the protein CASSPTGRGTEAFF.

The V call is TRBV4-3, the J call TRBJ2-7; TRBD2 might be the D (5 bases). Germline V gene lookup returns CDR1 LGHNA and CDR2 YSLEER. The CDR3 extends over 14 amino acids. The V and J ends lost 4 bases and 4 bases respectively, with 14 bases between them. CDR3 DNA sequence: TGCGCCAGCAGCCCCGGACTGATTGGTTACGAGCAGTACTTC. As protein: CASSPGLIGYEQYF.

V usage is TRBV10-3 and J usage is TRBJ2-2; tentative D call: TRBD2 (5 bases). V lost 4 bases and J 7 bases, leaving 16 bases between the germline ends. Germline lookup yields CDR1 ENHRY and CDR2 SYGVKD. The CDR3 runs 15 residues. The chain's CDR3 is CAISVASTVGGELFF. CDR3 DNA sequence: TGTGCCATCAGTGTGGCTAGCACGGTTGGCGGGGAGCTGTTTTTT.

The chain has TRBV18 and TRBJ1-5; D unresolved. V was shortened by 3 bases and J by 1 base, with 10 bases between the two germline ends. In germline, CDR1 is KGHSH, CDR2 LQKENI. The CDR3 runs 15 residues. This chain's CDR3 is CASSPTHQSNQPQHF. DNA for the CDR3: TGTGCCAGCTCACCGACGCACCAGAGCAATCAGCCCCAGCATTTT.

The genes are TRBV5-1 and TRBJ2-7; D gene ambiguous. The CDR3 totals 16 residues. Germline V gives CDR1 SGHRS, CDR2 YFSETQ. V lost 0 bases and J 0 bases, leaving 13 bases between the germline ends. The CDR3 reads CASSLASSRGSYEQYF. In nucleotides, the CDR3 is TGCGCCAGCAGCTTGGCTTCCTCCCGAGGCTCCTACGAGCAGTACTTC.

The chain combines TRBV10-3 with TRBJ2-7; tentatively, D is TRBD2 (5 bases). This CDR3 contains 14 residues. Germline V CDR1 and CDR2: ENHRY, SYGVKD. V dropped 3 bases and J dropped 3 bases, with 12 bases sitting between them. This CDR3 is CAISDGLSRYEQYF. In nucleotides, the CDR3 is TGTGCCATCAGTGACGGACTGTCTCGCTACGAGCAGTACTTC.

This clone was found once. This rearrangement joins TRBV20-1 to TRBJ2-3; D is possibly TRBD1 (6 bases). The CDR3 consists of 14 residues. CDR1 is DFQATT and CDR2 is SNEGSKA in the germline V gene (reference sequence). V lost 3 bases and J lost 8, with 18 bases in between. The CDR3 DNA reads as TGCAGTGCTAGTTACAGGGCGGAAGGGGGTACGCAGTATTTT. Translation: CSASYRAEGGTQYF.

V is TRBV7-6 and J is TRBJ1-6; D possibly corresponds to TRBD1 (6 bases). With 1 base removed from V and 9 bases from J, the gap between germline ends came to 13 bases. The CDR3 contains 15 residues. Per germline, CDR1 SGHVS and CDR2 FNYEAQ. CDR3 DNA: TGTGCCAGCAGCTTAGGTGGGGGGCTGAGTTCACCCCTCCACTTT. Encoded protein: CASSLGGGLSSPLHF.